Included here is one T cell receptor beta chain sequence, with context. Its specificity is unknown. A deep-level run was used for the assay. Sequencing was performed with immunoSEQ multiplex PCR; in TCRdb, only in-frame clones are kept and a portion is missing. Of 1,400,000 or so clones in the sample, just under 99% are singletons; the top ten hold approximately 0.4%. This record comes from a study of shared clonotypes between healthy human individuals. Points from the study as a whole: Researchers sampled blood only, noting tissue repertoires likely differ. In several donors, around 5% of naive CD4 clonotypes appeared in common.

The germline V and J ends were trimmed by 3 bases and 7 bases, with 10 bases remaining between them. The germline CDR1 and CDR2 sequences are SGHDN and FVKESK. The CDR3 has 12 residues. This TCR was sampled from a young man in good health. The chain recombines TRBV14 with TRBJ2-7; D remains ambiguous. The sequencing input was naive CD4+ T cells sorted from blood. Subset described: CD45RA+ positively selected. CDR3 region: CASSQAPLEQYF. CDR3 DNA sequence: TGTGCCAGCAGCCAGGCCCCTCTTGAGCAGTACTTC.